These 19 T cell receptor beta chains came from one sample sequenced in a study of cytomegalovirus exposure and HLA in healthy donors. Researchers ran the PCR with 60 Vbeta and 13 Jbeta primers. The data were produced by immunoSEQ multiplex PCR, yet TCRdb's version contains in-frame clones alone and is incomplete. The sample holds some 99,000 clones, under 85% seen once. Sequenced input: PBMCs. These receptors were obtained from a man aged 35 to 55 in good health and CMV-seronegative.

This chain connects TRBV5-1 to TRBJ1-1; no reliable D call. Germline lookup yields CDR1 SGHRS and CDR2 YFSETQ. This CDR3 spans 16 amino acids. V lost 2 bases, J lost 6 bases, and 20 bases lay in between. This CDR3 is CASSFSGVRTTAEAFF. CDR3 sequence (DNA): TGCGCCAGCAGCTTTAGCGGGGTACGAACGACGGCTGAAGCTTTCTTT. Full variable domain (outside the CDR3, taken from reference TRBV5-1 and TRBJ1-1): KAGVTQTPRYLIKTRGQQVTLSCSPISGHRSVSWYQQTPGQGLQFLFEYFSETQRNKGNFPGRFSGRQFSNSRSEMNVSTLELGDSALYLCASSFSGVRTTAEAFFGQGTRLTVV.

This clone occurred a few times. The genes are TRBV4-2 and TRBJ2-2; tentative D call: TRBD1 (5 bases). CDR1 is LGHNA and CDR2 is YNFKEQ in the germline V gene. Trimming took off 0 bases at V and 3 bases at J, with 8 bases between the two ends. The CDR3 consists of 15 residues. CDR3 region: CASSQDGADTGELFF. CDR3 DNA: TGTGCCAGCAGCCAAGATGGGGCGGACACCGGGGAGCTGTTTTTT.

This clone was picked up one time. V gene TRBV11-3 combines with J gene TRBJ2-5; D gene ambiguous. This CDR3 spans 14 amino acids. CDR1 and CDR2 (germline): SGHNT, YENEEA. Trimming stripped 0 bases from V and 5 bases from J, with 10 bases between. Here the CDR3 reads CASSLDPASETQYF. CDR3 nucleotides: TGTGCCAGCAGCTTAGATCCTGCGAGTGAGACCCAGTACTTC.

The chain combines TRBV6-1 with TRBJ2-7, with D tentatively TRBD2 (6 bases). The CDR3 sequence is 10 residues long. The ends were cut back, 8 bases at V and 12 bases at J, with 14 bases in the middle. Germline assignment: CDR1 MNHNS and CDR2 SASEGT. The CDR3 here is CASGGGVGYF. CDR3 bases: TGTGCCAGCGGGGGAGGCGTAGGGTACTTC.

This clone has just a few counts. The chain uses TRBV7-9 and TRBJ2-2, with D hard to call. Between the trimmed V and J ends, which lost 2 bases and 0 bases, there was a span of 16 bases. From germline, CDR1 is SEHNR and CDR2 FQNEAQ (reference sequence). The CDR3 is made up of 18 amino acids. The CDR3 protein is CASSLSPHGRSNTGELFF. Written as DNA, the CDR3 is TGTGCCAGCAGCTTAAGCCCCCATGGCAGGTCGAACACCGGGGAGCTGTTTTTT.

This chain links TRBV29-1 with TRBJ1-5, with 10 bases aligning to TRBD1. The CDR3 runs 15 residues. Germline trimming cut 5 bases from V and 4 bases from J; bases unmatched to any gene: 8. Germline CDR1 SQVTM, CDR2 ANQGSEA. Here the CDR3 DNA reads TGCAGCGTTAGGGACAGGGGAGGGCAAAATCAGCCCCAGCATTTT. Protein: CSVRDRGGQNQPQHF.

V and J are TRBV11-2 and TRBJ2-7; D possibly corresponds to TRBD1 (6 bases). This CDR3 spans 14 amino acids. Deletions cut 7 bases from V and 7 bases from J, with 20 bases between. In germline, CDR1 is SGHAT, CDR2 FQNNGV. CDR3 sequence: CASTRTQGLGEQYF. As DNA, the CDR3 is TGTGCCAGCACCCGGACCCAGGGGTTGGGGGAGCAGTACTTC.

The rearrangement uses TRBV4-1 and TRBJ2-5, with 10 positions matching TRBD1. This CDR3 contains 16 residues. J gave up 4 bases and V 4 bases, and 9 bases lay outside the gene matches. Germline lookup yields CDR1 MGHRA and CDR2 YSYEKL. The CDR3 is CASSPRTGGGSETQYF. In nucleotides, the CDR3 is TGCGCCAGCAGCCCTCGGACAGGGGGAGGTTCAGAGACCCAGTACTTC.

CDR3 in amino acids: CASSLPPDSSYEQYF. Written as DNA, the CDR3 is TGTGCCAGCAGCTTGCCGCCGGACAGCTCCTACGAGCAGTACTTC. The J gene is TRBJ2-5, the V gene TRBV7-9, with D maybe TRBD1 (6 bases). The end of the DNA is better explained by TRBJ2-7, so the J call may be wrong. The CDR3 consists of 15 residues. CDR1 and CDR2 (germline): SEHNR, FQNEAQ (reference sequence).

V gene TRBV11-1 combines with J gene TRBJ2-5; possibly TRBD1 for D (6 bases). The CDR3 is 14 amino acids. V lost 5 bases and J 2 bases, leaving 12 bases between the germline ends. Germline loops: CDR1 SGHAT, CDR2 FQDESV (reference sequence). The CDR3 nucleotides are TGTGCCAGCAGCATCGGGACACATCAAGAGACCCAGTACTTC. Translation gives CASSIGTHQETQYF.

V gene TRBV7-2 combines with J gene TRBJ2-6; D not certain. V was cut by 3 bases and J by 1 base, with 7 bases left in between. The CDR3 is 15 amino acids. Germline V gives CDR1 SGHTA, CDR2 FQGNSA. Here the CDR3 reads CASSFLVSGANVLTF. The CDR3 DNA is TGTGCCAGCAGCTTTTTAGTGTCTGGGGCCAACGTCCTGACTTTC.

The chain has TRBV9 and TRBJ2-7; 8 bases match TRBD2. Germline V lookup: CDR1 SGDLS, CDR2 YYNGEE. The CDR3 is 18 amino acids. V shed 0 bases, J shed 3 bases, and the junction held 14 bases outside the gene matches. The CDR3 coding sequence is TGTGCCAGCAGCGTAGGGATGGGCGGGGCTAGCGGGTTCTACGAGCAGTACTTC. This gives the protein CASSVGMGGASGFYEQYF.

V and J are TRBV18 and TRBJ2-1; a possible D gene is TRBD1 (5 bases). The CDR3 has 13 amino acids. In germline, CDR1 is KGHSH, CDR2 LQKENI. V lost 6 bases and J lost 10, with 16 bases in between. Here the CDR3 DNA reads TGTGCCAGCTCCCCCGTAAGGGGAAGGGAGCAGTTCTTC. Its translation is CASSPVRGREQFF.

The chain combines TRBV18 with TRBJ1-1, with D perhaps TRBD1 (5 bases). Germline V gene sequence: CDR1 KGHSH, CDR2 LQKENI. V gave up 0 bases and J gave up 5 bases, with 19 bases separating them. The CDR3 contains 17 residues. This CDR3 is CASSPPIMGGGRTEAFF. CDR3 DNA: TGTGCCAGCTCACCACCGATTATGGGGGGGGGAAGGACTGAAGCTTTCTTT.

The V and J genes are TRBV27 and TRBJ1-4, with D maybe TRBD1 (5 bases). Germline assignment: CDR1 MNHEY and CDR2 SMNVEV (reference sequence). The CDR3 is made up of 16 amino acids. V was pared by 3 bases and J by 7 bases, with 18 bases between. This CDR3 is CASSLNQGAVGEKLFF. CDR3 nucleotides: TGTGCCAGCAGTTTGAACCAAGGGGCCGTAGGTGAAAAACTGTTTTTT.

The chain has TRBV7-6 and TRBJ2-3, with 8 bases matching TRBD2. This CDR3 is built from 16 residues. The V and J ends lost 3 bases and 4 bases, in that order; junction bases with no gene match: 9. In germline, CDR1 is SGHVS, CDR2 FNYEAQ. In nucleotides, the CDR3 is TGTGCCAGCAGCTTTGGTCGGGGGGGCCGGGCAGATACGCAGTATTTT. It codes for CASSFGRGGRADTQYF.

Comments on this clone: At the DNA level, this CDR3 is encoded by other sequences in the same sample as well. The chain carries TRBV4-3 and TRBJ2-6; 7 bases agree with TRBD2. V lost 4 bases to trimming and J lost 1 base; unmatched junction nucleotides: 7. Germline CDR1 and CDR2: LGHNA and YSLEER. The CDR3 sequence is 17 residues long. The CDR3 bases are TGCGCCAGCAGCCGCCGGGGGGACCCATCTGGGGCCAACGTCCTGACTTTC. This sequence encodes CASSRRGDPSGANVLTF.

This clone appeared a few times. V is TRBV4-2 and J is TRBJ1-5, with D perhaps matching TRBD1 (6 bases). This CDR3 is 14 amino acids long. The V gene lost 5 bases and the J gene lost 7 bases, with 15 bases spanning the gap. The germline gives CDR1 LGHNA, CDR2 YNFKEQ. The CDR3 nucleotides read TGTGCCAGCAGCAAACAGGGACCGAGGCAGCCCCAGCATTTT. It codes for CASSKQGPRQPQHF.

The chain employs TRBV19 and TRBJ1-1; the D gene is possibly TRBD1 (5 bases). Looked up from germline, CDR1 is LNHDA and CDR2 is SQIVND (reference sequence). The V end was cut by 7 bases, the J end by 0 bases, with 15 bases between. The CDR3 totals 15 residues. CDR3 in amino acids: CASTDGWGLNTEAFF. CDR3 DNA: TGTGCCAGTACCGATGGGTGGGGCCTGAACACTGAAGCTTTCTTT.